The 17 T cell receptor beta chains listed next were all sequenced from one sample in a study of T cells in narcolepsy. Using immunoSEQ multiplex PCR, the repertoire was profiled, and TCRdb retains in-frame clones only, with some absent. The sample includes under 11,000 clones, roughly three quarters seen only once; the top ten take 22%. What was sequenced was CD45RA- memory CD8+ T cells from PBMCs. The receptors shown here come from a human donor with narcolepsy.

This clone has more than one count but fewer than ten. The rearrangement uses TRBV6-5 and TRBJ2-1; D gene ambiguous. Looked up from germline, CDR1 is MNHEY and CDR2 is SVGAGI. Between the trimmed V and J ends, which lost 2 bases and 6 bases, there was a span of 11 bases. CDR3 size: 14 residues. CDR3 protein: CASSYDSTTNEQFF. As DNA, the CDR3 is TGTGCCAGCAGTTACGATAGTACGACCAATGAGCAGTTCTTC.

CDR3 sequence (DNA): TGTGCCAGCAGCTTGACCCCAACTAAGATCTACGAGCAGTACTTC. Translation: CASSLTPTKIYEQYF. The rearrangement uses TRBV7-2 and TRBJ2-7; no clear D. V shed 3 bases and J shed 3 bases, with 15 bases lying between them. Germline V gene sequence: CDR1 SGHTA, CDR2 FQGNSA. CDR3 length: 15 amino acids.

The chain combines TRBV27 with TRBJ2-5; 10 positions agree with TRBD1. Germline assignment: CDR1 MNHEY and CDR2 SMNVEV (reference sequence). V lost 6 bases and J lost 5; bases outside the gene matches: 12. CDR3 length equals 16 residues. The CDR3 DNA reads TGTGCCAGCAGCCTAACCAGACAGGGGGCGGGTGAGACCCAGTACTTC. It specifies CASSLTRQGAGETQYF.

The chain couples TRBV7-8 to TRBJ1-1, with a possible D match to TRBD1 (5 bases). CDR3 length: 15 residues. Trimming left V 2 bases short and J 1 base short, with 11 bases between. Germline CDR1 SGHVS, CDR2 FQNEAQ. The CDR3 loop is CASSLSRTWNTEAFF. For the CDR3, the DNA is TGTGCCAGCAGCTTATCCCGGACATGGAACACTGAAGCTTTCTTT.

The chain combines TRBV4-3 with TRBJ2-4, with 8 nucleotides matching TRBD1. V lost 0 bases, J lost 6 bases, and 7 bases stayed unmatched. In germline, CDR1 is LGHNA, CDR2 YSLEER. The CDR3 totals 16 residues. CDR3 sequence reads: CASSQDPPGQGNIQYF. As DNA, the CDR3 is TGCGCCAGCAGCCAAGACCCCCCCGGACAGGGAAACATTCAGTACTTC.

The CDR3 region is CASSERAEGYGYTF. As DNA, the CDR3 is TGTGCCAGCAGCGAAAGGGCGGAGGGCTATGGCTACACCTTC. This chain joins TRBV9 and TRBJ1-2, with unresolved D. Trimming left V 3 bases short and J 4 bases short, with 13 bases between. The CDR3 is made up of 14 amino acids. The germline CDR1 and CDR2 sequences are SGDLS and YYNGEE.

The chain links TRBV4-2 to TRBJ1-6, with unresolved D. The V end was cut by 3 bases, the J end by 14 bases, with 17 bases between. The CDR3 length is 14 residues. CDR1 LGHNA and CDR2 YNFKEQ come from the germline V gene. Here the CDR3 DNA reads TGTGCCAGCAGCCATTTGGGGTCTGGGGAAACCCTCCACTTT. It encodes CASSHLGSGETLHF.

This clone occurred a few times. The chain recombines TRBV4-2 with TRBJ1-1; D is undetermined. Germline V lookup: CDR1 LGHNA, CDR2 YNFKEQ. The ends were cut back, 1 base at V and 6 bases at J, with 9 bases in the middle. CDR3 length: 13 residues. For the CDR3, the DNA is TGTGCCAGCAGCCAAGCAATATATTCTGAAGCTTTCTTT. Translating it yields CASSQAIYSEAFF.

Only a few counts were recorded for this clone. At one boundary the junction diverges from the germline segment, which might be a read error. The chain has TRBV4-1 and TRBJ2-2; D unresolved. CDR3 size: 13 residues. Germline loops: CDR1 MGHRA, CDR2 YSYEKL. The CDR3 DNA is TGTGCCAGCAGCCAAGACAACACCGGGGAGCTGTTTTTT. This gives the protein CASSQDNTGELFF.

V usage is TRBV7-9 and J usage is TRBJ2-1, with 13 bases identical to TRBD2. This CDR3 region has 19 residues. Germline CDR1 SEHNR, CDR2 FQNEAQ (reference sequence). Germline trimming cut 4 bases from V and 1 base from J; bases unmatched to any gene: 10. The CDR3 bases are TGTGCCAGCAGCTCAGAGGGGACTAGCGGGATCAGGTCCTACAATGAGCAGTTCTTC. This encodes CASSSEGTSGIRSYNEQFF.

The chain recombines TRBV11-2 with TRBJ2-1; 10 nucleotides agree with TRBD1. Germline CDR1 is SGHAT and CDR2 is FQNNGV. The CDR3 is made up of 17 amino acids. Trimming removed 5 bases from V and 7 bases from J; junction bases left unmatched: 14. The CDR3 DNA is TGTGCCAGCAGCCGACGTCCGGGACAGGGGATTGGGAATGAGCAGTTCTTC. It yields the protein CASSRRPGQGIGNEQFF.

DNA of the CDR3: TGTGCCAGCAGCGCAAGGACAGGGTACCCAGGGCAGCCCCAGCATTTT. It yields the protein CASSARTGYPGQPQHF. The gene calls are TRBV27 and TRBJ1-5; 8 bases are a match to TRBD1. Germline lookup yields CDR1 MNHEY and CDR2 SMNVEV (reference sequence). V was clipped by 6 bases and J by 7 bases; unmatched bases: 14. This CDR3 has 16 amino acids.

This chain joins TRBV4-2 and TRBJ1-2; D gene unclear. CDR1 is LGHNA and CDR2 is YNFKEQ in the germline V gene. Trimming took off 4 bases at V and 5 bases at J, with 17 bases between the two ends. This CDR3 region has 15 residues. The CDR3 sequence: CASSPLSDGLYGYTF. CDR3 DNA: TGTGCCAGCAGCCCACTCTCGGACGGCTTGTATGGCTACACCTTC.

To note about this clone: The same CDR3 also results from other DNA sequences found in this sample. CDR3 DNA: TGTGCCAGTACCGGGGGGCGGGGGCTTGGCTACACCTTC. The encoded protein is CASTGGRGLGYTF. The chain couples TRBV13 to TRBJ1-2; weak D call: TRBD1 (6 bases). Germline CDR1 reads PRHDT; CDR2 reads FYEKMQ (reference sequence). CDR3 length equals 13 residues. V was cut by 9 bases and J by 7 bases, with 18 bases left in between.

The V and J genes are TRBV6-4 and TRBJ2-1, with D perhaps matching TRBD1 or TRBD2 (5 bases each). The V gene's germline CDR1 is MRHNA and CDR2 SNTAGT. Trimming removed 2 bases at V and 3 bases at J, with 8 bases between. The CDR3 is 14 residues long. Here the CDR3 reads CASSDGTNYNEQFF. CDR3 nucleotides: TGTGCCAGCAGTGACGGGACCAACTACAATGAGCAGTTCTTC.

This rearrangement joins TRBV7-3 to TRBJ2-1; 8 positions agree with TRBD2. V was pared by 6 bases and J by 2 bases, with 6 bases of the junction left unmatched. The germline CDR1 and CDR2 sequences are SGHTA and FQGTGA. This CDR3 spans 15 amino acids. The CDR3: CASSREGLAYNEQFF. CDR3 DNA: TGTGCCAGCAGTCGGGAGGGTCTAGCCTACAATGAGCAGTTCTTC.

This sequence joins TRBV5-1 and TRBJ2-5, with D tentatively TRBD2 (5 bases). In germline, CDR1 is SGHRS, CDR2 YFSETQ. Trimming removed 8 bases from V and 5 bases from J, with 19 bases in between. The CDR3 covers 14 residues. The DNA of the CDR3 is TGCGCCAGTTCCCTTGGCGCCTGGGAGGAGACCCAGTACTTC. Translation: CASSLGAWEETQYF.